The subject of this entry is one T cell receptor beta chain. The antigen remains undetermined. This specimen comes from a study of human thymus T cells. Study-wide points: Gene usage for V and J segments appeared biased in thymic and blood repertoires.

The V gene end was trimmed by 3 bases and the J gene end by 3 bases; junction bases not matched to a gene: 4. This CDR3 comprises 14 residues. Germline CDR1 reads SGHDN; CDR2 reads FVKESK. Corrective cardiac surgery supplied the resected thymus tissue. The donors were infants in Finland with congenital heart defects, otherwise immunologically healthy. TCRdb's copy holds only in-frame clones and misses some; the assay was immunoSEQ multiplex PCR. The table records some 130,000 clones, around 95% of them present only once. This receptor was taken from a boy in the first two years of life with a congenital heart defect but otherwise immunologically healthy. The J gene is TRBJ2-7, the V gene TRBV14, with 8 positions matching TRBD1. The sample comprised thymus tissue. CDR3 amino acids: CASSQGQDHYEQYF. The CDR3 DNA follows: TGTGCCAGCAGCCAGGGACAGGACCACTACGAGCAGTACTTC.